The rows below give T cell receptor beta chains drawn from one sample of a study of T cell responses to AZD1222 COVID-19 vaccine. TCRdb keeps only in-frame clones here, not all; method: immunoSEQ multiplex PCR. The sample has 95,000 to 100,000 clones; around nine tenths are singletons. Material: peripheral blood, obtained 28 days after the second AZD1222 dose. The receptor set was obtained from an adult who received the AZD1222 COVID-19 vaccine. CDR3s include the opening cysteine and the closing phenylalanine or tryptophan. A D gene is named only where the DNA matches it firmly. Not all rows give a size; the values are once, few, many and, for expanded clones, a class.

j_call: TRBJ1-2; d_call: .; clone_size: .; v_call: TRBV14; cdr3_length: 14; cdr3_nt: TGTGCCAGCAGCCAAGGGGAACATGACTATGGCTACACCTTC; cdr3_aa: CASSQGEHDYGYTF
j_call: TRBJ2-7; d_call: TRBD1; clone_size: .; v_call: TRBV5-6; cdr3_length: 14; cdr3_nt: TGTGCCAGCAGCTTGGGACAGGGTCGGTACGAGCAGTACTTC; cdr3_aa: CASSLGQGRYEQYF
j_call: TRBJ1-1; d_call: .; clone_size: .; v_call: TRBV5-5; cdr3_length: 15; cdr3_nt: TGTGCCAGCAGCCTAATGGAGGGGGTCCAAGGGGAAGCTTTCTTT; cdr3_aa: CASSLMEGVQGEAFF
j_call: TRBJ2-7; d_call: .; clone_size: .; v_call: TRBV10-3; cdr3_length: 12; cdr3_nt: TGTGCCATCAGTGATCGATCAGACGAGCAGTACTTC; cdr3_aa: CAISDRSDEQYF
j_call: TRBJ1-2; d_call: TRBD1; clone_size: .; v_call: TRBV5-1; cdr3_length: 13; cdr3_nt: TGCGCCAGCAGCCCCGGACAGGGGGGGAAAAGCACCTTC; cdr3_aa: CASSPGQGGKSTF
j_call: TRBJ1-5; d_call: .; clone_size: few; v_call: TRBV28; cdr3_length: 15; cdr3_nt: TGTGCCAGCAGTTTGCCCGGACGGCGCAATCAGCCCCAGCATTTT; cdr3_aa: CASSLPGRRNQPQHF
j_call: TRBJ2-7; d_call: TRBD1; clone_size: .; v_call: TRBV9; cdr3_length: 14; cdr3_nt: TGTGCCAGCAGCCAAGGACAGGGAGGATACGAGCAGTACTTC; cdr3_aa: CASSQGQGGYEQYF
j_call: TRBJ2-3; d_call: .; clone_size: .; v_call: TRBV5-6; cdr3_length: 15; cdr3_nt: TGTGCCAGCAGCCGGCTACTAGGGAGCACAGATACGCAGTATTTT; cdr3_aa: CASSRLLGSTDTQYF
j_call: TRBJ1-1; d_call: .; clone_size: .; v_call: TRBV5-1; cdr3_length: 17; cdr3_nt: TGCGCCAGCAGCTCCCCCCCCTCAGATCCCATGAACACTGAAGCTTTCTTT; cdr3_aa: CASSSPPSDPMNTEAFF
j_call: TRBJ2-1; d_call: .; clone_size: .; v_call: TRBV30; cdr3_length: 12; cdr3_nt: TGTGCCTGGAGTGTCTATGTTCATGAGCAGTTCTTC; cdr3_aa: CAWSVYVHEQFF
j_call: TRBJ1-4; d_call: .; clone_size: .; v_call: TRBV7-9; cdr3_length: 15; cdr3_nt: TGTGCCAGCAGCCAACTACAGCGGTCTAATGAAAAACTGTTTTTT; cdr3_aa: CASSQLQRSNEKLFF
j_call: TRBJ1-1; d_call: .; clone_size: .; v_call: TRBV2; cdr3_length: 13; cdr3_nt: TGTGCCAGCAGTGACGGGGGGCGGACTGAAGCTTTCTTT; cdr3_aa: CASSDGGRTEAFF
j_call: TRBJ1-2; d_call: .; clone_size: .; v_call: TRBV15; cdr3_length: 14; cdr3_nt: TGTGCCACCAGCAGCAGGGACGTAGGTAGAGGCTACACCTTC; cdr3_aa: CATSSRDVGRGYTF
j_call: TRBJ2-3; d_call: .; clone_size: .; v_call: TRBV4-1; cdr3_length: 15; cdr3_nt: TGCGCCAGCAGCCAAGAGGGCAGATCCACAGATACGCAGTATTTT; cdr3_aa: CASSQEGRSTDTQYF
j_call: TRBJ2-3; d_call: .; clone_size: .; v_call: TRBV7-8; cdr3_length: 13; cdr3_nt: TGTGCCAGCAGCTTAGTAGTGTCAGATACGCAGTATTTT; cdr3_aa: CASSLVVSDTQYF
j_call: TRBJ2-5; d_call: .; clone_size: .; v_call: TRBV19; cdr3_length: 14; cdr3_nt: TGTGCCAGTAGTCTTTCCGGGACTCAAGAGACCCAGTACTTC; cdr3_aa: CASSLSGTQETQYF
j_call: TRBJ1-1; d_call: .; clone_size: .; v_call: TRBV29-1; cdr3_length: 16; cdr3_nt: TGCAGCGTTGAAACGCGGTTTGGGGGGCGGAACACTGAAGCTTTCTTT; cdr3_aa: CSVETRFGGRNTEAFF
j_call: TRBJ2-7; d_call: .; clone_size: few; v_call: TRBV27; cdr3_length: 13; cdr3_nt: TGTGCCAGCACCCGCTCCGGATCGGGGGAGCAGTACTTC; cdr3_aa: CASTRSGSGEQYF
j_call: TRBJ2-7; d_call: .; clone_size: .; v_call: TRBV29-1; cdr3_length: 13; cdr3_nt: TGCAGCGTTCCCGGGGCCTCGACCTACGAGCAGTACTTC; cdr3_aa: CSVPGASTYEQYF
j_call: TRBJ2-7; d_call: .; clone_size: .; v_call: TRBV5-5; cdr3_length: 13; cdr3_nt: TGTGCCAGCAGCTTGGGCAGCCCCTACGAGCAGTACTTC; cdr3_aa: CASSLGSPYEQYF
j_call: TRBJ2-7; d_call: .; clone_size: .; v_call: TRBV1; cdr3_length: 16; cdr3_nt: TGCACCAGCAGCCAGCGCTCGGGACTCTGGGTGGGGGAGCAGTACTTC; cdr3_aa: CTSSQRSGLWVGEQYF
j_call: TRBJ2-1; d_call: .; clone_size: .; v_call: TRBV11-2; cdr3_length: 15; cdr3_nt: TGTGCCAGCAGCTTAGATTGGGACTTCAACAATGAGCAGTTCTTC; cdr3_aa: CASSLDWDFNNEQFF
j_call: TRBJ2-7; d_call: TRBD2; clone_size: .; v_call: TRBV5-1; cdr3_length: 15; cdr3_nt: TGCGCCAGCAGCTTGGATACTAGCGGGAGCTACGAGCAGTACTTC; cdr3_aa: CASSLDTSGSYEQYF
j_call: TRBJ1-5; d_call: .; clone_size: .; v_call: TRBV27; cdr3_length: 13; cdr3_nt: TGTGCCAGCGGCGGCGATAGCAATCAGCCCCAGCATTTT; cdr3_aa: CASGGDSNQPQHF
j_call: TRBJ2-5; d_call: .; clone_size: once; v_call: TRBV5-1; cdr3_length: 15; cdr3_nt: TGCGCCAGCAGCTTCGGAGTCGGAATAAGGCAGACCCAGTACTTC; cdr3_aa: CASSFGVGIRQTQYF
j_call: TRBJ1-4; d_call: .; clone_size: .; v_call: TRBV30; cdr3_length: 15; cdr3_nt: TGTGCCTGGAGTGTATCCGGGACCCTTAATGAAAAACTGTTTTTT; cdr3_aa: CAWSVSGTLNEKLFF
j_call: TRBJ1-1; d_call: .; clone_size: once; v_call: TRBV6-5; cdr3_length: 13; cdr3_nt: TGTGCCACCACCCTACAGCCAAACACTGAAGCTTTCTTT; cdr3_aa: CATTLQPNTEAFF
j_call: TRBJ1-1; d_call: TRBD1; clone_size: .; v_call: TRBV27; cdr3_length: 14; cdr3_nt: TGTGCCAGCAGTTTCACAGGGGCGGGCACTGAAGCTTTCTTT; cdr3_aa: CASSFTGAGTEAFF
j_call: TRBJ2-3; d_call: .; clone_size: .; v_call: TRBV5-6; cdr3_length: 12; cdr3_nt: TGTGCCAGCAGCAGACTAACGCATACGCAGTATTTT; cdr3_aa: CASSRLTHTQYF
j_call: TRBJ2-2; d_call: .; clone_size: .; v_call: TRBV7-3; cdr3_length: 13; cdr3_nt: TGTGCCAGCAGGTCTACTAGTCCCGGGGAGCTGTTTTTT; cdr3_aa: CASRSTSPGELFF
j_call: TRBJ2-1; d_call: TRBD1; clone_size: .; v_call: TRBV25-1; cdr3_length: 14; cdr3_nt: TGTGCCAGCAGGACGGGGACAGGGAATAATGAGCAGTTCTTC; cdr3_aa: CASRTGTGNNEQFF
j_call: TRBJ2-7; d_call: TRBD1; clone_size: .; v_call: TRBV9; cdr3_length: 21; cdr3_nt: TGTGCCAGCAGCGTAGGGGTCATTGTGGGCAGGGGGATTCCCTTTGGCTACGAGCAGTACTTC; cdr3_aa: CASSVGVIVGRGIPFGYEQYF
j_call: TRBJ2-1; d_call: .; clone_size: .; v_call: TRBV11-1; cdr3_length: 12; cdr3_nt: TGTGCCAGCAGCTTGCTTAACAATGAGCAGTTCTTC; cdr3_aa: CASSLLNNEQFF
j_call: TRBJ2-5; d_call: .; clone_size: .; v_call: TRBV5-4; cdr3_length: 15; cdr3_nt: TGTGCCAGCAGCTTGGCGGGCGGTGTAAGGGAGACCCAGTACTTC; cdr3_aa: CASSLAGGVRETQYF
j_call: TRBJ1-2; d_call: TRBD1; clone_size: .; v_call: TRBV11-2; cdr3_length: 15; cdr3_nt: TGTGCCAGCAGCTTTTCCCGGACAGGGGGCTTAGGCTACACCTTC; cdr3_aa: CASSFSRTGGLGYTF
j_call: TRBJ2-5; d_call: .; clone_size: .; v_call: TRBV5-1; cdr3_length: 9; cdr3_nt: TGCGCTCCAAGAGAGACCCAGTACTTC; cdr3_aa: CAPRETQYF
j_call: TRBJ2-3; d_call: TRBD2; clone_size: .; v_call: TRBV18; cdr3_length: 16; cdr3_nt: TGTGCCAGCTCACCACCTAGCGGGGGGCGCACAGATACGCAGTATTTT; cdr3_aa: CASSPPSGGRTDTQYF
j_call: TRBJ2-7; d_call: .; clone_size: few; v_call: TRBV28; cdr3_length: 12; cdr3_nt: TGTGCCAGCAGTCCTAAAGGTAACGAGCAGTACTTC; cdr3_aa: CASSPKGNEQYF
j_call: TRBJ2-7; d_call: TRBD1; clone_size: once; v_call: TRBV11-2; cdr3_length: 14; cdr3_nt: TGTGCCAGCAGCCGACAGGGGATGACCTACGAGCAGTACTTC; cdr3_aa: CASSRQGMTYEQYF
j_call: TRBJ2-5; d_call: .; clone_size: .; v_call: TRBV19; cdr3_length: 13; cdr3_nt: TGTGCCAGTAGGCACGTCGAACAAGAGACCCAGTACTTC; cdr3_aa: CASRHVEQETQYF
j_call: TRBJ1-2; d_call: TRBD1; clone_size: .; v_call: TRBV5-1; cdr3_length: 14; cdr3_nt: TGCGCCAGCAGCTTGATACAGGGGCGGGATGGCTACACCTTC; cdr3_aa: CASSLIQGRDGYTF
j_call: TRBJ2-3; d_call: .; clone_size: .; v_call: TRBV6-5; cdr3_length: 12; cdr3_nt: TGTGCCAGCATACCCTCAGGGGATACGCAGTATTTT; cdr3_aa: CASIPSGDTQYF
j_call: TRBJ2-7; d_call: .; clone_size: .; v_call: TRBV11-2; cdr3_length: 14; cdr3_nt: TGTGCCAGCAGCTTAGGCCCTAGCTTCTACGAGCAGTACTTC; cdr3_aa: CASSLGPSFYEQYF
j_call: TRBJ1-1; d_call: .; clone_size: few; v_call: TRBV15; cdr3_length: 14; cdr3_nt: TGTGCCACCAGCAGGGCGGGCGAGTACACTGAAGCTTTCTTT; cdr3_aa: CATSRAGEYTEAFF
j_call: TRBJ2-7; d_call: .; clone_size: .; v_call: TRBV4-2; cdr3_length: 16; cdr3_nt: TGTGCCAGCAGCCAAGTGTTTGGCCCAGACTCCTACGAGCAGTACTTC; cdr3_aa: CASSQVFGPDSYEQYF
j_call: TRBJ2-7; d_call: .; clone_size: .; v_call: TRBV3-1/TRBV3-2; cdr3_length: 15; cdr3_nt: TGTGCCAGCAGCCCTTCTGCTAGCGTAGCCTACGAGCAGTACTTC; cdr3_aa: CASSPSASVAYEQYF
j_call: TRBJ2-6; d_call: TRBD1; clone_size: .; v_call: TRBV4-1; cdr3_length: 17; cdr3_nt: TGCGCCAGCAGCCAAGTTGGGACAGGGGTCGGGGCCAACGTCCTGACTTTC; cdr3_aa: CASSQVGTGVGANVLTF
j_call: TRBJ1-1; d_call: TRBD1; clone_size: .; v_call: TRBV7-2; cdr3_length: 15; cdr3_nt: TGTGCCAGCAGCCCCCGACAGGGGTTATCGCCTGAAGCTTTCTTT; cdr3_aa: CASSPRQGLSPEAFF
j_call: TRBJ1-2; d_call: .; clone_size: once; v_call: TRBV2; cdr3_length: 14; cdr3_nt: TGTGCCAGCAAGCTGCAGGGCGTTAGGGTGGGCTACACCTTC; cdr3_aa: CASKLQGVRVGYTF
j_call: TRBJ2-7; d_call: .; clone_size: .; v_call: TRBV28; cdr3_length: 13; cdr3_nt: TGTGCCAGCAGGACCGAGGGCTCCTACGAGCAGTACTTC; cdr3_aa: CASRTEGSYEQYF
j_call: TRBJ2-5; d_call: TRBD1; clone_size: .; v_call: TRBV19; cdr3_length: 12; cdr3_nt: TGTGCCAGCAGGGGGTTTGGGGAGACCCAGTACTTC; cdr3_aa: CASRGFGETQYF
j_call: TRBJ2-5; d_call: TRBD1; clone_size: .; v_call: TRBV5-1; cdr3_length: 14; cdr3_nt: TGCGCCAGCAGCCCAGGGACAGTCCAAGAGACCCAGTACTTC; cdr3_aa: CASSPGTVQETQYF
j_call: TRBJ2-7; d_call: .; clone_size: .; v_call: TRBV29-1; cdr3_length: 12; cdr3_nt: TGCAGCGTTGATCTAGAAAGGAACGAGCAGTACTTC; cdr3_aa: CSVDLERNEQYF
j_call: TRBJ1-1; d_call: .; clone_size: .; v_call: TRBV30; cdr3_length: 13; cdr3_nt: TGTGCCTGGAAGCTAGGAGGGAAGAGTGAAGCTTTCTTT; cdr3_aa: CAWKLGGKSEAFF